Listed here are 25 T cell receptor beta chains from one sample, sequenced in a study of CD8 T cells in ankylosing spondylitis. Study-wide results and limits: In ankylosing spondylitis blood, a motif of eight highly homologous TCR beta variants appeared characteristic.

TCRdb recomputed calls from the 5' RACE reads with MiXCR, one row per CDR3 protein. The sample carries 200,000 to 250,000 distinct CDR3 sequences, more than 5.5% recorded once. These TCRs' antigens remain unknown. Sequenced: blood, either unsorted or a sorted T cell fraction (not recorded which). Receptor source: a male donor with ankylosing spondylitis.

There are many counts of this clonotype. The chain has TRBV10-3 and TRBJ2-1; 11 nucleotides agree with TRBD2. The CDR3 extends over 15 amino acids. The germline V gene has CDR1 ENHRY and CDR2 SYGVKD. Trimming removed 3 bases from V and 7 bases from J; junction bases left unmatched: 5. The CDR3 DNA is TGTGCCATCAGTGAAGGGACTAGCGGATGGAATGAGCAGTTCTTC. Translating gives CAISEGTSGWNEQFF.

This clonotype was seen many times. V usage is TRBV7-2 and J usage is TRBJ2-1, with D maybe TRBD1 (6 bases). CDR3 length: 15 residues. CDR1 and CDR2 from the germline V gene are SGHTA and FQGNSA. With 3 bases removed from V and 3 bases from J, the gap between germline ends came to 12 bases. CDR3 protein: CASSFVGGSYNEQFF. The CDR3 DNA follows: TGTGCCAGCAGCTTTGTAGGGGGTAGCTACAATGAGCAGTTCTTC. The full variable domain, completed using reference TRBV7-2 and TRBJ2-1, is GAGVSQSPSNKVTEKGKDVELRCDPISGHTALYWYRQSLGQGLEFLIYFQGNSAPDKSGLPSDRFSAERTGGSVSTLTIQRTQQEDSAVYLCASSFVGGSYNEQFFGPGTRLTVL.

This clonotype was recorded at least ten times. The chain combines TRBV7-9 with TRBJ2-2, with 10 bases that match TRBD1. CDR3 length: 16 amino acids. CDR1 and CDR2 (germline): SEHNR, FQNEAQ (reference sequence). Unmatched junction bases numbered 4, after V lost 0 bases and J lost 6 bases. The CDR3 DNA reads TGTGCCAGCAGCTTAGCGGACAGGGGGTTCGCCGGGGAGCTGTTTTTT. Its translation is CASSLADRGFAGELFF. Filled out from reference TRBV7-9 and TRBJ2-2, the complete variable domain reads DTGVSQNPRHKITKRGQNVTFRCDPISEHNRLYWYRQTLGQGPEFLTYFQNEAQLEKSRLLSDRFSAERPKGSFSTLEIQRTEQGDSAMYLCASSLADRGFAGELFFGEGSRLTVL.

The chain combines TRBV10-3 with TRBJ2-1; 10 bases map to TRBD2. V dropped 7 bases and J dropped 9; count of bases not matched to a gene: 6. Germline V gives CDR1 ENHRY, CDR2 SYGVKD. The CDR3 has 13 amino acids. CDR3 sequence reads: CAITSGSFGEQFF. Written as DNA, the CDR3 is TGTGCCATCACTAGCGGGAGTTTCGGTGAGCAGTTCTTC.

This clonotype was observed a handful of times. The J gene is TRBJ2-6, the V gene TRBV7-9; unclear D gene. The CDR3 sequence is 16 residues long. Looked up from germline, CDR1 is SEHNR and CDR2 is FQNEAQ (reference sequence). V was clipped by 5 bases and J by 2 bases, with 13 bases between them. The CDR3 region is CASSPNVTPGANVLTF. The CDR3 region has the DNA TGTGCCAGCAGCCCGAACGTTACCCCTGGGGCCAACGTCCTGACTTTC.

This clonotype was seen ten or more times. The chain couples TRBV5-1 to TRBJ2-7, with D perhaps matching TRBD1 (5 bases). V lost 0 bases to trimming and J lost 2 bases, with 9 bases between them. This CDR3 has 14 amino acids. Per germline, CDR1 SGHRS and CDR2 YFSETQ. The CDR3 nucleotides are TGCGCCAGCAGCTTGGGGGGCAGAACCTACGAGCAGTACTTC. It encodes CASSLGGRTYEQYF.

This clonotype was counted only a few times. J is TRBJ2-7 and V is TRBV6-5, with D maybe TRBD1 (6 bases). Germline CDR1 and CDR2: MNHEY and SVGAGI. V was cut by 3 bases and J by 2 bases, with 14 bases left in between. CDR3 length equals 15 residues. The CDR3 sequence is CASSYSPTGPYEQYF. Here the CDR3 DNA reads TGTGCCAGCAGTTATAGTCCGACAGGCCCCTACGAGCAGTACTTC.

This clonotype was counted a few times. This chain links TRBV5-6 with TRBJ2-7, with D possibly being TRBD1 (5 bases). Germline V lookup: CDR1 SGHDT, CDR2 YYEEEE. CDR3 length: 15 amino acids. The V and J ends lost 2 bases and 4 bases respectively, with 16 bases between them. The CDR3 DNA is TGTGCCAGCAGCTTCAGACAGCTATTATCGTACGAGCAGTACTTC. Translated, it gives CASSFRQLLSYEQYF. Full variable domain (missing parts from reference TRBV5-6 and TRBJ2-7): DAGVTQSPTHLIKTRGQQVTLRCSPKSGHDTVSWYQQALGQGPQFIFQYYEEEERQRGNFPDRFSGHQFPNYSSELNVNALLLGDSALYLCASSFRQLLSYEQYFGPGTRLTVT.

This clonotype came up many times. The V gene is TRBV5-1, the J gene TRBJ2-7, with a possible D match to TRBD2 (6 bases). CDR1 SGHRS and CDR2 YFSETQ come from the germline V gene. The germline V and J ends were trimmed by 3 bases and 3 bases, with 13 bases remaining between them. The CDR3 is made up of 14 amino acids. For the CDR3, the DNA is TGCGCCAGCAGCTGGACGATCGGGGGCTACGAGCAGTACTTC. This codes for CASSWTIGGYEQYF.

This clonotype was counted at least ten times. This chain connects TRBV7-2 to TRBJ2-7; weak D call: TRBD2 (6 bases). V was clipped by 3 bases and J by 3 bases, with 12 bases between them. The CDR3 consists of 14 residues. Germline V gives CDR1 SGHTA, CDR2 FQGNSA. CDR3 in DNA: TGTGCCAGCAGCTTGGGACTGCGTTACTACGAGCAGTACTTC. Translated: CASSLGLRYYEQYF.

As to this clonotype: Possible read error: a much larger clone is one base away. The CDR3 sequence is CASGLGGAAGELFF. CDR3 DNA: TGTGCCAGCGGCTTGGGAGGGGCGGCCGGGGAGCTGTTTTTT. The chain joins TRBV5-5 to TRBJ2-2, with 7 bases lining up with TRBD2. Germline CDR1 reads SGHKS; CDR2 reads YYEKEE (reference sequence). The CDR3 sequence is 14 residues long.

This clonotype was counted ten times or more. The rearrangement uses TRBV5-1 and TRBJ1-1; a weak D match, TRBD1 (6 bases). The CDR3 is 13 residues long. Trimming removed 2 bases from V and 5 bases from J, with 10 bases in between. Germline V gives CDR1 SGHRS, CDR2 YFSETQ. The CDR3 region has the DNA TGCGCCAGCAGCTTTACAGGGTTTACTGAAGCTTTCTTT. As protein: CASSFTGFTEAFF. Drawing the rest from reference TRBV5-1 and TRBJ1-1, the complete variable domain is KAGVTQTPRYLIKTRGQQVTLSCSPISGHRSVSWYQQTPGQGLQFLFEYFSETQRNKGNFPGRFSGRQFSNSRSEMNVSTLELGDSALYLCASSFTGFTEAFFGQGTRLTVV.

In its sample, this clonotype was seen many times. CDR3 bases: TGCGCCAGCAGCCAAGAGGGGGTGGCCACAGATACGCAGTATTTT. Its protein product is CASSQEGVATDTQYF. V is TRBV4-3 and J is TRBJ2-3, with D perhaps being TRBD1 or TRBD2 (5 bases each). The CDR3 runs 15 residues. The germline gives CDR1 LGHNA, CDR2 YSLEER. V was clipped by 0 bases and J by 2 bases, with 9 bases between them.

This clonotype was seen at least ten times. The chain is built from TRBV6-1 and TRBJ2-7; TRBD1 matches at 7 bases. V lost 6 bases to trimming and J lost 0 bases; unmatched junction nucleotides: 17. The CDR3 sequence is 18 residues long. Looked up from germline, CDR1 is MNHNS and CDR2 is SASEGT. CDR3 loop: CASSPDRNFLSSSYEQYF. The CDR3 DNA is TGTGCCAGCAGCCCGGACAGGAACTTCTTATCGAGCTCCTACGAGCAGTACTTC.

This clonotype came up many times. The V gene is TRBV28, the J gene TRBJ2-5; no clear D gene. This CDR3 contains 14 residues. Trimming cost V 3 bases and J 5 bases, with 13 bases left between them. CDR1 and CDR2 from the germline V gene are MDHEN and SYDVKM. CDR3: CASSLRFVGETQYF. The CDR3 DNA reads TGTGCCAGCAGTTTGCGGTTTGTGGGGGAGACCCAGTACTTC.

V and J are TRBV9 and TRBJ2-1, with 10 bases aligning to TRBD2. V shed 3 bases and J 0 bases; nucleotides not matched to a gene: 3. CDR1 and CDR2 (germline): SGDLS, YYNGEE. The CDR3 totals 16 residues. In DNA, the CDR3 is TGTGCCAGCAGCGGTAGCGGGAGGTCCTCCTACAATGAGCAGTTCTTC. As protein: CASSGSGRSSYNEQFF. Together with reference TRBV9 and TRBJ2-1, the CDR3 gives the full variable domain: DSGVTQTPKHLITATGQRVTLRCSPRSGDLSVYWYQQSLDQGLQFLIQYYNGEERAKGNILERFSAQQFPDLHSELNLSSLELGDSALYFCASSGSGRSSYNEQFFGPGTRLTVL.

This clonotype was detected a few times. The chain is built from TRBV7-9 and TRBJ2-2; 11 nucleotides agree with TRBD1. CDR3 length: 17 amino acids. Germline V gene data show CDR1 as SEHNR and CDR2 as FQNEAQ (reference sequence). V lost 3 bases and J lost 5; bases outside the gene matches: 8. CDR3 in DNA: TGTGCCAGCAGCTTCGCTTCCGGGACAGGGGGGACCGGGGAGCTGTTTTTT. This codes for CASSFASGTGGTGELFF.

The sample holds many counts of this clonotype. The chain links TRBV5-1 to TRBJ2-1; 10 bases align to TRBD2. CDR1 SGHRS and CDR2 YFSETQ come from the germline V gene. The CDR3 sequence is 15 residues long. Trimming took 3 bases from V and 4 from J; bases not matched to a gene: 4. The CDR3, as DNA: TGCGCCAGCAGCTATAGCGGGGGGCTTTACAATGAGCAGTTCTTC. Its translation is CASSYSGGLYNEQFF.

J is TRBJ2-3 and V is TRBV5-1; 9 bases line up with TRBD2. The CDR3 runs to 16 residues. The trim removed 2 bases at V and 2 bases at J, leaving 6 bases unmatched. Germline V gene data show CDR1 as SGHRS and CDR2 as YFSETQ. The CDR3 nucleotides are TGCGCCAGCAGCTTATATCGACTAGCGGACACAGATACGCAGTATTTT. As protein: CASSLYRLADTDTQYF.

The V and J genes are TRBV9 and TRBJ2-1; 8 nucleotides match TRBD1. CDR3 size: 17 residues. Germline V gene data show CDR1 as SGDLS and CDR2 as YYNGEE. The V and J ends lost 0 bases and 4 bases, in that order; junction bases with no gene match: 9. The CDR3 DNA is TGTGCCAGCAGCGTAGTGGCAGGGGGCGCCGGTTACAATGAGCAGTTCTTC. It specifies CASSVVAGGAGYNEQFF.

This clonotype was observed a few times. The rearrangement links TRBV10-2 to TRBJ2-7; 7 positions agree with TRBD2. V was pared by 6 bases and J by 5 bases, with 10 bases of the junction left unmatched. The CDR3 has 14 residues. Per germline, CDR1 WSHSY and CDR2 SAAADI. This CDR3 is CASRESGAFDEQYF. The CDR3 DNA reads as TGCGCCAGCAGGGAAAGCGGGGCATTCGACGAGCAGTACTTC.

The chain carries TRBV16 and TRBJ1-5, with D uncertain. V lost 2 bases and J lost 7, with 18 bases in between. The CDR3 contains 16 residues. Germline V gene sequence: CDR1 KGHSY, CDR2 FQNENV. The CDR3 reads CASSQGWQKDRQPQHF. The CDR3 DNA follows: TGTGCCAGCAGCCAAGGGTGGCAGAAGGATAGGCAGCCCCAGCATTTT.

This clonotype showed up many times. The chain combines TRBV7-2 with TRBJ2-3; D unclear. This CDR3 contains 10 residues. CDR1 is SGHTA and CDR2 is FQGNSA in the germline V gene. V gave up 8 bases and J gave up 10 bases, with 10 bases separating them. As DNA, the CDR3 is TGTGCCAGCTCCTCTGGGGCGCAGTATTTT. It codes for CASSSGAQYF.

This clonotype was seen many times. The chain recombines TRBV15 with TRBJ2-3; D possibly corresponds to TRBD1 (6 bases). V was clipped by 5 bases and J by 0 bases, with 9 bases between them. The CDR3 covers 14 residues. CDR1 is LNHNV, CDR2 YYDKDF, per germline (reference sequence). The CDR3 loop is CATSGGTSTDTQYF. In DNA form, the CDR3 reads TGTGCCACCAGCGGGGGCACTAGCACAGATACGCAGTATTTT.

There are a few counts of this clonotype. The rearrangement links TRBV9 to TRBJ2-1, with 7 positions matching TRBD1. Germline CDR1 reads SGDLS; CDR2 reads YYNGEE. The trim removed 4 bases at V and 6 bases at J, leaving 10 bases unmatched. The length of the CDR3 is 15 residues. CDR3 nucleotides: TGTGCCAGCAGCCCCTACAGGGGTTTGGGCAATGAGCAGTTCTTC. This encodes CASSPYRGLGNEQFF.